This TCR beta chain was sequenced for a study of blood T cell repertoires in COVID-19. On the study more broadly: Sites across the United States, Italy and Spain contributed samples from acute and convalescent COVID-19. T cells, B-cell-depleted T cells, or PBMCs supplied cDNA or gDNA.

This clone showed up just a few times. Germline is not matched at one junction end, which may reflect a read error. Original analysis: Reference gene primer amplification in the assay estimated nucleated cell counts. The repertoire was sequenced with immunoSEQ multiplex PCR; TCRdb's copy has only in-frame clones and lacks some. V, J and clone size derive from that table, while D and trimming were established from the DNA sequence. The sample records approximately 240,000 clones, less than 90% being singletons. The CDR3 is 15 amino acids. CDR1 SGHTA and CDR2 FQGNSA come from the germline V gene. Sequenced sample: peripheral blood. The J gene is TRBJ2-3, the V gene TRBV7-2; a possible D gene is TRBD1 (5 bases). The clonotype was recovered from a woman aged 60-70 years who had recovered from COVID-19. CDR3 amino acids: CASSVKGVSTNTQYF. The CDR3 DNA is TGTGCCAGCAGCGTTAAAGGGGTCTCCACAAATACGCAGTATTTT.